A single sample gave rise to the 3 T cell receptor beta chains below, sequenced in a study of CD8 T cells in ankylosing spondylitis. Each CDR3 protein gets one entry after TCRdb re-called the 5' RACE reads with MiXCR. The table has hundreds of thousands of distinct CDR3 sequences, 10% to 13% seen once. Material for sequencing was blood, either unsorted or a sorted T cell fraction (not recorded which). The receptors stem from a male donor with ankylosing spondylitis or in good health (not recorded which).

This clonotype was counted many times. The chain carries TRBV20-1 and TRBJ1-4; 7 bases are shared with TRBD1. This CDR3 contains 16 residues. The germline gives CDR1 DFQATT, CDR2 SNEGSKA (reference sequence). V was clipped by 4 bases and J by 7 bases; unmatched bases: 15. For the CDR3, the DNA is TGCAGTGCTACCTCCTATTCAGGGGGGGGTGGTGAAAAACTGTTTTTT. Encoded protein: CSATSYSGGGGEKLFF.

At least ten counts were recorded for this clonotype. This chain connects TRBV5-1 to TRBJ2-6; D is ambiguous. The CDR3 consists of 15 residues. V lost 0 bases, J lost 1 base, and 5 bases lay in between. CDR1 and CDR2 (germline): SGHRS, YFSETQ. The CDR3 DNA reads as TGCGCCAGCAGCTTGGACGTTTCTGGGGCCAACGTCCTGACTTTC. This codes for CASSLDVSGANVLTF.

This clonotype has at least ten counts. The CDR3 reads CASSRRTATDTQYF. In nucleotides, the CDR3 is TGCGCCAGCAGCCGGCGGACGGCCACAGATACGCAGTATTTT. This chain links TRBV5-1 with TRBJ2-3; no clear D. V lost 4 bases and J 2 bases, leaving 11 bases between the germline ends. This CDR3 is 14 amino acids long. The germline gives CDR1 SGHRS, CDR2 YFSETQ. The full variable domain, in which reference TRBV5-1 and TRBJ2-3 provide the parts outside the CDR3, is KAGVTQTPRYLIKTRGQQVTLSCSPISGHRSVSWYQQTPGQGLQFLFEYFSETQRNKGNFPGRFSGRQFSNSRSEMNVSTLELGDSALYLCASSRRTATDTQYFGPGTRLTVL.